This TCR beta chain was found in a study of T cell responses to AZD1222 COVID-19 vaccine. The data were produced by immunoSEQ multiplex PCR, yet TCRdb's version contains in-frame clones alone and is incomplete. There are 200,000 or so clones in the sample; around 86% occur only once, and less than 3% lies in the top ten. Deletions cut 4 bases from V and 7 bases from J, with 7 bases between. The CDR3 covers 11 residues. Germline V lookup: CDR1 GTSNPN, CDR2 SVGIG (reference sequence). This sample comprised peripheral blood, obtained on day 0 of MenACWY control vaccination. The chain carries TRBV30 and TRBJ1-4, with D unresolved. The receptor was derived from an adult in good health. The CDR3 nucleotides read TGTGCCTGGATGGATCGTGAAAAACTGTTTTTT. This translates into CAWMDREKLFF.